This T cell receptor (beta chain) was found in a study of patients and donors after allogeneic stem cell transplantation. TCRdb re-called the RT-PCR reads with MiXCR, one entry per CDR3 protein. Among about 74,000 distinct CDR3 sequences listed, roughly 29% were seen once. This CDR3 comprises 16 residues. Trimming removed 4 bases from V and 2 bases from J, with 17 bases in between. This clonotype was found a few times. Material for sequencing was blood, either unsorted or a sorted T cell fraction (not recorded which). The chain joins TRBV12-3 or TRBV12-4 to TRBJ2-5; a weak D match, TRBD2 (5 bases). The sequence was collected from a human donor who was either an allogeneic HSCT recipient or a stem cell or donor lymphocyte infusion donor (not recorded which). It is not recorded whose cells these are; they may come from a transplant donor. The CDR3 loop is CASSSTLLTRQETQYF. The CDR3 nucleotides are TGTGCCAGCAGTTCGACTTTACTTACTAGGCAAGAGACCCAGTACTTC.